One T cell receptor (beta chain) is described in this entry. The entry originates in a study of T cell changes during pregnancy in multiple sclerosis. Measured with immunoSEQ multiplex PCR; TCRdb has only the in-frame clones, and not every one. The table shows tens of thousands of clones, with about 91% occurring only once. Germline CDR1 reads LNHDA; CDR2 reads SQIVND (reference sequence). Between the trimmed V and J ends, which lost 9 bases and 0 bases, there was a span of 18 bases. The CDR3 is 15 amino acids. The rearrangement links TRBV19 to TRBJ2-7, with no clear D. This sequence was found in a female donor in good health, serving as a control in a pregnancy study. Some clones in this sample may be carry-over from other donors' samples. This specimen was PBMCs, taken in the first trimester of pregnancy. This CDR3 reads CASSPLGRSSYEQYF. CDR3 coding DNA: TGTGCCAGCTCCCCTCTTGGTCGGAGCTCCTACGAGCAGTACTTC. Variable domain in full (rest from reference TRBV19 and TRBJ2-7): DGGITQSPKYLFRKEGQNVTLSCEQNLNHDAMYWYRQDPGQGLRLIYYSQIVNDFQKGDIAEGYSVSREKKESFPLTVTSAQKNPTAFYLCASSPLGRSSYEQYFGPGTRLTVT.